Below are 15 T cell receptor beta chains sequenced from a single sample in a study of cytomegalovirus exposure and HLA in healthy donors. PCR used 60 Vbeta primers and 13 Jbeta primers. The repertoire was sequenced with immunoSEQ multiplex PCR; TCRdb's copy has only in-frame clones and lacks some. The sample records roughly 100,000 clones, under 80% being singletons. The material sequenced was PBMCs. Source of these receptors: a woman aged 18-29 years in good health and CMV-seropositive.

The chain couples TRBV6-5 to TRBJ1-1; D unclear. The length of the CDR3 is 12 residues. With 4 bases removed from V and 1 base from J, the gap between germline ends came to 4 bases. Germline assignment: CDR1 MNHEY and CDR2 SVGAGI. The CDR3 here is CASSSGNTEAFF. For the CDR3, the DNA is TGTGCCAGCAGTTCGGGGAACACTGAAGCTTTCTTT.

The V gene is TRBV28, the J gene TRBJ1-6; D unclear. CDR1 and CDR2 (germline): MDHEN, SYDVKM. This CDR3 is 12 amino acids long. V dropped 0 bases and J dropped 9 bases, with 3 bases sitting between them. CDR3 loop: CASSLCSSPLHF. In DNA, the CDR3 is TGTGCCAGCAGTTTATGCTCTTCACCCCTCCACTTT.

The gene calls are TRBV7-8 and TRBJ1-5; D is possibly TRBD1 (5 bases). The CDR3 is made up of 13 amino acids. From germline, CDR1 is SGHVS and CDR2 FQNEAQ. V shed 1 base and J shed 4 bases, with 5 bases lying between them. The CDR3 DNA follows: TGTGCCAGCAGCTTAGGACAGAATCAGCCCCAGCATTTT. Translating it yields CASSLGQNQPQHF.

The V call is TRBV7-9, the J call TRBJ2-7, with 7 positions matching TRBD1. This CDR3 contains 12 residues. The germline V gene encodes CDR1 SEHNR and CDR2 FQNEAQ (reference sequence). V shed 5 bases and J 10 bases; nucleotides not matched to a gene: 8. The CDR3 is CASSPPGTDQYF. In DNA, the CDR3 is TGTGCCAGCAGCCCCCCCGGGACAGACCAGTACTTC.

This chain uses TRBV7-8 with TRBJ2-7; 8 bases fit TRBD2. Per germline, CDR1 SGHVS and CDR2 FQNEAQ. The CDR3 covers 14 residues. V trimming: 8 bases; J trimming: 3 bases; junction bases outside the gene matches: 9. CDR3 amino acids: CASAPLAALYEQYF. The CDR3 DNA sequence: TGTGCCAGCGCTCCACTAGCGGCTCTCTACGAGCAGTACTTC.

The genes are TRBV7-2 and TRBJ2-3; D call uncertain. The germline V gene has CDR1 SGHTA and CDR2 FQGNSA. Trimming shortened V by 2 bases and J by 0 bases, and 15 bases separated the two germline ends. The CDR3 is 17 amino acids. In DNA form, the CDR3 reads TGTGCCAGCAGCTTAATCGGGTCGTCAGCGAGCACAGATACGCAGTATTTT. Translating it yields CASSLIGSSASTDTQYF.

The chain uses TRBV7-9 and TRBJ2-5; TRBD2 is a possible D gene (6 bases). This CDR3 has 15 amino acids. V lost 5 bases, J lost 4 bases, and 17 bases lay in between. CDR1 is SEHNR, CDR2 FQNEAQ, per germline (reference sequence). This CDR3 reads CASSAGSGIGETQYF. The CDR3 nucleotides read TGTGCCAGCAGCGCGGGATCGGGAATTGGAGAGACCCAGTACTTC.

This clone was observed a few times. The chain is built from TRBV7-2 and TRBJ2-3; D is unclear. The CDR3 runs 11 residues. Germline lookup yields CDR1 SGHTA and CDR2 FQGNSA. The V end lost 5 bases, the J end lost 15 bases, and 15 bases lay between the germline ends. CDR3 coding DNA: TGTGCCAGCAGCGCCCGAGCCCAACTTTATTTT. Residues: CASSARAQLYF.

This clone occurred a few times. The chain carries TRBV7-9 and TRBJ2-2, with 10 bases lining up with TRBD1. V shed 1 base and J 8 bases; nucleotides not matched to a gene: 10. There are 17 residues in the CDR3. Germline-derived CDR1 and CDR2 are SEHNR and FQNEAQ (reference sequence). CDR3 residues: CASSLVGRQGASGELFF. The CDR3 DNA sequence: TGTGCCAGCAGCTTAGTAGGACGACAGGGGGCGAGTGGGGAGCTGTTTTTT.

V gene TRBV5-4 combines with J gene TRBJ2-2, with TRBD2 matching 13 bases. The CDR3 runs to 17 residues. CDR1 and CDR2 from the germline V gene are SGHNT and YYREEE (reference sequence). The ends lost 3 bases at V and 5 bases at J; junction bases unmatched: 7. CDR3 sequence reads: CASSSGTSGVRTGELFF. DNA of the CDR3: TGTGCCAGCAGCTCGGGGACTAGCGGGGTGAGGACCGGGGAGCTGTTTTTT.

The CDR3 region has the DNA TGTGCCAGCAGTTTAGCGGGTAGAGATTCACCCCTCCACTTT. It yields the protein CASSLAGRDSPLHF. V usage is TRBV27 and J usage is TRBJ1-6; D is ambiguous. Germline CDR1 reads MNHEY; CDR2 reads SMNVEV (reference sequence). This CDR3 comprises 14 residues. Trimming pared 2 bases from V and 8 bases from J, leaving 10 bases between.

V gene TRBV6-6 combines with J gene TRBJ1-1, with 7 bases matching TRBD1. Trimming at V came to 7 bases and at J to 8 bases, leaving 13 bases not matched to a gene. The CDR3 has 14 amino acids. The germline CDR1 and CDR2 sequences are MNHNY and SVGAGI (reference sequence). The CDR3: CASTPGGGALEAFF. Here the CDR3 DNA reads TGTGCCAGCACCCCGGGAGGGGGCGCGTTGGAAGCTTTCTTT.

Here the CDR3 DNA reads TGTGCCAGCAGCTTAGCGCTAGGACTAGCGGGGGCCACAGATACGCAGTATTTT. It encodes CASSLALGLAGATDTQYF. V is TRBV7-9 and J is TRBJ2-3; TRBD2 matches at 13 bases. This CDR3 spans 18 amino acids. V dropped 0 bases and J dropped 2; count of bases not matched to a gene: 5. Looked up from germline, CDR1 is SEHNR and CDR2 is FQNEAQ (reference sequence).

This chain connects TRBV7-9 to TRBJ2-1; 13 bases agree with TRBD2. Losses at the gene ends were 3 bases for V and 7 bases for J; bases not matched to a gene: 12. Germline lookup yields CDR1 SEHNR and CDR2 FQNEAQ (reference sequence). There are 18 residues in the CDR3. In DNA form, the CDR3 reads TGTGCCAGCAGCTTGTCCCGACTAGCGGGGGGCCGGGTGAATGAGCAGTTCTTC. Translating gives CASSLSRLAGGRVNEQFF.

The rearrangement links TRBV27 to TRBJ2-1; the match to TRBD2 covers 10 bases. Germline trimming cut 2 bases from V and 5 bases from J; bases unmatched to any gene: 3. Germline CDR1 MNHEY, CDR2 SMNVEV (reference sequence). This CDR3 is 15 amino acids long. CDR3 sequence (DNA): TGTGCCAGCAGTTTAGGGCTAGCGGGAGACAATGAGCAGTTCTTC. Its translation is CASSLGLAGDNEQFF.